The TCR beta chain described here comes from a study of CD8+ T cells in alopecia areata. As for the study in general: It was 6 to 18 months of tofacitinib, and then there were 6 months off drug.

Trimming stripped 5 bases from V and 5 bases from J, with 15 bases between. The CDR3 loop spans 15 amino acids. The germline gives CDR1 LNHDA, CDR2 SQIVND (reference sequence). This clone was seen a few times. The antigen remains undetermined. Points from the study as a whole: Only one nonresponder was present, which leaves the link between baseline CD8+ expansion and response uncertain. Numerous expanded lesional clones remained in scalp and blood during tofacitinib.

cDNA prepared by RNA extraction and subsequent reverse transcription served as the template for sequencing. Using immunoSEQ multiplex PCR, the repertoire was profiled, and TCRdb retains in-frame clones only, with some absent. The sample has 200,000 to 250,000 clones, 50% to 60% seen once. Treatment defined: oral pan-JAK inhibitor, 5-10 mg twice daily. J is TRBJ2-2 and V is TRBV19; D remains unclear. The starting material was CD4+ T cells sorted from blood, obtained at week 4, from a patient treated with tofacitinib. The source is a human donor with alopecia areata. CDR3 amino acids: CASSYRVLSTGELFF. DNA for the CDR3: TGTGCCAGTAGTTACCGGGTTCTCTCTACCGGGGAGCTGTTTTTT. Full variable domain (missing parts from reference TRBV19 and TRBJ2-2): DGGITQSPKYLFRKEGQNVTLSCEQNLNHDAMYWYRQDPGQGLRLIYYSQIVNDFQKGDIAEGYSVSREKKESFPLTVTSAQKNPTAFYLCASSYRVLSTGELFFGEGSRLTVL.